This T cell receptor (beta chain) derives from a study of response to subunit inactivated influenza vaccine. Losses at the gene ends were 1 base for V and 1 base for J; bases not matched to a gene: 1. Germline V gene lookup returns CDR1 SGHRS and CDR2 YFSETQ. This CDR3 has 16 amino acids. One entry per CDR3 protein, called by TCRdb with MiXCR from the RT-PCR reads. The repertoire holds 170,000 or so distinct CDR3 sequences, with about 11% as singletons. The specimen was CD8+ T cells sorted from PBMCs, collected around 2 years after vaccination. The clonotype originates from a man aged 50 to 75 who received an inactivated influenza vaccine. This chain joins TRBV5-1 and TRBJ2-3, with TRBD2 matching over 12 bases. The CDR3 DNA sequence: TGCGCCAGCAGCTTGCGACTAGCGGGGGGCACAGATACGCAGTATTTT. Its translation is CASSLRLAGGTDTQYF.